These 18 T cell receptor beta chains share one sample of origin, sequenced in a study of PD-1 blockade in classical Hodgkin lymphoma. Time point reported: cycle 4 day 1 (C4D1), after more than five weeks of nivolumab. Each and every patient relapsed after autologous stem cell transplantation, and patients got differing brentuximab vedotin exposure. Magnetic negative selection was used to purify CD4+ T cells from thawed PBMCs. This table comes from immunoSEQ multiplex PCR, and its TCRdb copy is limited to in-frame clones, with some not included. The sample records tens of thousands of clones, approximately 86% being singletons. Sample: CD4+ T cells from blood, taken before the fourth cycle of nivolumab. The source is a human donor with classical Hodgkin lymphoma.

The chain recombines TRBV28 with TRBJ2-1, with 11 bases identical to TRBD2. This CDR3 spans 17 amino acids. The V gene end was trimmed by 5 bases and the J gene end by 2 bases; junction bases not matched to a gene: 8. From germline, CDR1 is MDHEN and CDR2 SYDVKM. The CDR3: CASSALLSGRAYNEQFF. The CDR3 DNA sequence: TGTGCCAGCAGTGCCCTCCTTAGCGGGAGGGCCTACAATGAGCAGTTCTTC. Full variable domain (remainder filled in from reference TRBV28 and TRBJ2-1): DVKVTQSSRYLVKRTGEKVFLECVQDMDHENMFWYRQDPGLGLRLIYFSYDVKMKEKGDIPEGYSVSREKKERFSLILESASTNQTSMYLCASSALLSGRAYNEQFFGPGTRLTVL.

This clone was observed a single time. The chain couples TRBV11-1 to TRBJ1-1; the D gene is possibly TRBD1 (6 bases). This CDR3 has 16 amino acids. V lost 5 bases to trimming and J lost 1 base, with 17 bases between them. Germline loops: CDR1 SGHAT, CDR2 FQDESV (reference sequence). CDR3: CASSGTRGARNTEAFF. As DNA, the CDR3 is TGTGCCAGCAGCGGCACAAGGGGGGCTAGGAACACTGAAGCTTTCTTT. Complete variable domain (other parts from reference TRBV11-1 and TRBJ1-1): EAEVAQSPRYKITEKSQAVAFWCDPISGHATLYWYRQILGQGPELLVQFQDESVVDDSQLPKDRFSAERLKGVDSTLKIQPAELGDSAMYLCASSGTRGARNTEAFFGQGTRLTVV.

For the CDR3, the DNA is TGCGCCAGCAGCCCTAGAATAGCGGGAATAACGGTAGCCAAAAACATTCAGTACTTC. Translating it yields CASSPRIAGITVAKNIQYF. V gene TRBV4-1 combines with J gene TRBJ2-4; 8 bases fit TRBD2. V lost 4 bases, J lost 0 bases, and 14 bases stayed unmatched. Germline V gene data show CDR1 as MGHRA and CDR2 as YSYEKL. The CDR3 sequence is 19 residues long.

The CDR3 DNA is TGCGCCAGCGGAAGACAGTTGAACACTGAAGCTTTCTTT. Amino acids: CASGRQLNTEAFF. The V call is TRBV4-1, the J call TRBJ1-1; tentatively, D is TRBD1 (5 bases). Germline V lookup: CDR1 MGHRA, CDR2 YSYEKL. The CDR3 sequence is 13 residues long. Trimming pared 8 bases from V and 0 bases from J, leaving 10 bases between.

This clone has a handful of counts. The rearrangement uses TRBV7-9 and TRBJ2-2; D is unresolved. This CDR3 has 11 residues. Trimming stripped 4 bases from V and 4 bases from J, with 1 base between. CDR1 SEHNR and CDR2 FQNEAQ come from the germline V gene (reference sequence). The CDR3 DNA reads as TGTGCCAGCAGCTCCACCGGGGAGCTGTTTTTT. The encoded protein is CASSSTGELFF.

The chain employs TRBV14 and TRBJ2-2; 13 positions agree with TRBD2. V lost 5 bases, J lost 6 bases, and 3 bases stayed unmatched. Germline V CDR1 and CDR2: SGHDN, FVKESK. This CDR3 spans 15 amino acids. CDR3 bases: TGTGCCAGCAGCGTAACTAGCGGGAGGGCCGGGGAGCTGTTTTTT. It specifies CASSVTSGRAGELFF.

The chain is built from TRBV19 and TRBJ2-3; 8 nucleotides align to TRBD1. The CDR3 is 14 amino acids. J gave up 1 base and V 8 bases, and 5 bases lay outside the gene matches. The germline gives CDR1 LNHDA, CDR2 SQIVND (reference sequence). DNA of the CDR3: TGTGCCAGTGCCGGGACAGGACGCACAGATACGCAGTATTTT. Translation gives CASAGTGRTDTQYF. Variable domain in full (rest from reference TRBV19 and TRBJ2-3): DGGITQSPKYLFRKEGQNVTLSCEQNLNHDAMYWYRQDPGQGLRLIYYSQIVNDFQKGDIAEGYSVSREKKESFPLTVTSAQKNPTAFYLCASAGTGRTDTQYFGPGTRLTVL.

V and J are TRBV5-1 and TRBJ2-5; D might be TRBD2 (5 bases). The germline gives CDR1 SGHRS, CDR2 YFSETQ. The CDR3 contains 16 residues. V was clipped by 0 bases and J by 5 bases, with 17 bases between them. The CDR3 DNA follows: TGCGCCAGCAGCTTGGCGTCCTCGGCAGGAGGTGAGACCCAGTACTTC. This sequence encodes CASSLASSAGGETQYF. Full variable domain (remainder filled in from reference TRBV5-1 and TRBJ2-5): KAGVTQTPRYLIKTRGQQVTLSCSPISGHRSVSWYQQTPGQGLQFLFEYFSETQRNKGNFPGRFSGRQFSNSRSEMNVSTLELGDSALYLCASSLASSAGGETQYFGPGTRLLVL.

This clone was seen a handful of times. V and J are TRBV11-1 and TRBJ2-5; 8 nucleotides agree with TRBD2. CDR3 length: 15 amino acids. Germline-derived CDR1 and CDR2 are SGHAT and FQDESV (reference sequence). The ends lost 5 bases at V and 5 bases at J; junction bases unmatched: 10. The chain's CDR3 is CASSQGLARRETQYF. The CDR3 DNA reads as TGTGCCAGCAGCCAAGGACTAGCTCGTCGGGAGACCCAGTACTTC.

This clone has only a few counts. As DNA, the CDR3 is TGTGCCAGCAGCTTCGGAAACTACGAGCAGTACTTC. As protein: CASSFGNYEQYF. The V call is TRBV5-6, the J call TRBJ2-7; D gene unclear. Per germline, CDR1 SGHDT and CDR2 YYEEEE. The CDR3 loop spans 12 amino acids. Trimming took 2 bases from V and 3 from J, leaving 6 bases between them.

This chain uses TRBV2 with TRBJ2-1; possibly TRBD2 for D (6 bases). The CDR3 spans 14 residues. The V gene's germline CDR1 is SNHLY and CDR2 FYNNEI. With 6 bases removed from V and 4 bases from J, the gap between germline ends came to 13 bases. Here the CDR3 DNA reads TGTGCCAGCAGCGAGCGGAGGGCTTACAATGAGCAGTTCTTC. Encoded protein: CASSERRAYNEQFF.

The chain has TRBV21-1 and TRBJ2-5; the D call TRBD2 from the table was never checked on the DNA. TRBV21-1 constitutes a pseudogene. The CDR3 loop spans 22 amino acids. Written as DNA, the CDR3 is TGTGCCAGCAGCAAAAAGAATGATACGCGGGGACTAGCGGGGAAAACGCAAGAGACCCAGTACTTC. Protein sequence: CASSKKNDTRGLAGKTQETQYF.

The chain recombines TRBV5-4 with TRBJ2-4, with a possible D match to TRBD1 (6 bases). The CDR3 extends over 14 amino acids. V was shortened by 0 bases and J by 7 bases, with 11 bases between the two germline ends. The germline CDR1 and CDR2 sequences are SGHNT and YYREEE (reference sequence). This chain's CDR3 is CASSLDFTGNIQYF. The CDR3 DNA reads as TGTGCCAGCAGCTTGGACTTTACAGGGAACATTCAGTACTTC.

This clone was seen only once. The chain uses TRBV5-1 and TRBJ2-7; D not certain. This CDR3 region has 15 residues. The germline V and J ends were trimmed by 0 bases and 2 bases, with 12 bases remaining between them. From germline, CDR1 is SGHRS and CDR2 YFSETQ. The CDR3 DNA reads as TGCGCCAGCAGCTTGGTACCAGAGAGACCCTACGAGCAGTACTTC. Encoded protein: CASSLVPERPYEQYF.

This chain joins TRBV7-6 and TRBJ2-5; D uncertain. This CDR3 has 12 residues. V lost 4 bases, J lost 5 bases, and 8 bases lay in between. Germline V lookup: CDR1 SGHVS, CDR2 FNYEAQ. In nucleotides, the CDR3 is TGTGCCAGCAGCTCGGGTGGGGAGACCCAGTACTTC. It specifies CASSSGGETQYF. Using reference TRBV7-6 and TRBJ2-5 for the parts outside the CDR3, the full variable domain is GAGVSQSPRYKVTKRGQDVALRCDPISGHVSLYWYRQALGQGPEFLTYFNYEAQQDKSGLPNDRFSAERPEGSISTLTIQRTEQRDSAMYRCASSSGGETQYFGPGTRLLVL.

The V gene is TRBV2, the J gene TRBJ2-1, with D unresolved. Germline CDR1 reads SNHLY; CDR2 reads FYNNEI. Trimming shortened V by 7 bases and J by 5 bases, and 21 bases separated the two germline ends. CDR3 size: 16 residues. This chain's CDR3 is CASTRPRLRSDNEQFF. CDR3 coding DNA: TGTGCCAGCACAAGACCCAGGCTACGTTCCGACAATGAGCAGTTCTTC.

The V gene is TRBV5-1, the J gene TRBJ2-7, with 7 positions matching TRBD1. The CDR3 runs 15 residues. Germline values: CDR1 SGHRS, CDR2 YFSETQ. V shed 0 bases, J shed 9 bases, and the junction held 12 bases outside the gene matches. This CDR3 is CASSLAGTEEGTQYF. The CDR3 nucleotides read TGCGCCAGCAGCTTGGCCGGGACAGAGGAAGGAACGCAGTACTTC.

The chain recombines TRBV10-2 with TRBJ2-1; 9 bases are a match to TRBD2. Germline V gene sequence: CDR1 WSHSY, CDR2 SAAADI. The CDR3 length is 17 residues. Unmatched junction bases numbered 14, after V lost 7 bases and J lost 4 bases. CDR3 sequence reads: CASMARAGGARYNEQFF. For the CDR3, the DNA is TGCGCCAGCATGGCGCGAGCGGGGGGAGCACGGTACAATGAGCAGTTCTTC.